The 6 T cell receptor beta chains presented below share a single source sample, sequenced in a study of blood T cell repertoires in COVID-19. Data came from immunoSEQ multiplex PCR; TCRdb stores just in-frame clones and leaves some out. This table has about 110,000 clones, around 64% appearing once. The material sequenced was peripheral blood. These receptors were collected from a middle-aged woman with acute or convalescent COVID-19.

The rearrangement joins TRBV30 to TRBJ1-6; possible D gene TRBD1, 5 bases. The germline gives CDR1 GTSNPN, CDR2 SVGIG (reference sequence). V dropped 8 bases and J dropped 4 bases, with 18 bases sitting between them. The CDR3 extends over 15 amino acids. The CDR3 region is CALASVDRYNSPLHF. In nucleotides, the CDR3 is TGTGCCCTGGCGTCGGTAGACAGATATAATTCACCCCTCCACTTT.

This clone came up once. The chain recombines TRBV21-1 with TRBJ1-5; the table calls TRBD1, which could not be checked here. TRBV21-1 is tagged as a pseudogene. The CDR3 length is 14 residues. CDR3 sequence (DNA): TGTGCCAGCAGCAAAAACAGGGACAATCAGCCCCAGCATTTT. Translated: CASSKNRDNQPQHF.

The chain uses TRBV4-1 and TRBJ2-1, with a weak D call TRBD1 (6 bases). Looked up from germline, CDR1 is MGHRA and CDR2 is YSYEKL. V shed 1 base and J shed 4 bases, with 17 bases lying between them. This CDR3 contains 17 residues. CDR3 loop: CASSQGPGETSYNEQFF. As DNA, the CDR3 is TGCGCCAGCAGCCAAGGGCCAGGGGAAACTTCTTACAATGAGCAGTTCTTC.

Here the CDR3 reads CASSPLTAGVTPLHF. The CDR3 coding sequence is TGTGCCAGCAGCCCACTCACTGCCGGAGTAACACCCCTCCACTTT. V usage is TRBV5-5 and J usage is TRBJ1-6; D is uncertain. Looked up from germline, CDR1 is SGHKS and CDR2 is YYEKEE (reference sequence). The CDR3 contains 15 residues. With 4 bases removed from V and 11 bases from J, the gap between germline ends came to 19 bases.

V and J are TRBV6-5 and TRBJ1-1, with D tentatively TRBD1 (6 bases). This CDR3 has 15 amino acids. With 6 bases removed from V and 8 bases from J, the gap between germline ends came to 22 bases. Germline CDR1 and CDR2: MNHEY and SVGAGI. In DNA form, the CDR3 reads TGTGCCAGCAGCCGAAACTCCCAGGGGTTTAACGAAGCTTTCTTT. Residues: CASSRNSQGFNEAFF.

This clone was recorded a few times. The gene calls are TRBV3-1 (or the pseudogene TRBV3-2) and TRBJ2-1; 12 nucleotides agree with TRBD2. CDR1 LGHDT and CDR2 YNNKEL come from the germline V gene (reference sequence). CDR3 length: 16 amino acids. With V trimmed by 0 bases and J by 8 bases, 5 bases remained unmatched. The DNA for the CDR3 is TGTGCCAGCAGCCAAGACCGGCTAGCGGGGGGGCATGAGCAGTTCTTC. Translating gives CASSQDRLAGGHEQFF.